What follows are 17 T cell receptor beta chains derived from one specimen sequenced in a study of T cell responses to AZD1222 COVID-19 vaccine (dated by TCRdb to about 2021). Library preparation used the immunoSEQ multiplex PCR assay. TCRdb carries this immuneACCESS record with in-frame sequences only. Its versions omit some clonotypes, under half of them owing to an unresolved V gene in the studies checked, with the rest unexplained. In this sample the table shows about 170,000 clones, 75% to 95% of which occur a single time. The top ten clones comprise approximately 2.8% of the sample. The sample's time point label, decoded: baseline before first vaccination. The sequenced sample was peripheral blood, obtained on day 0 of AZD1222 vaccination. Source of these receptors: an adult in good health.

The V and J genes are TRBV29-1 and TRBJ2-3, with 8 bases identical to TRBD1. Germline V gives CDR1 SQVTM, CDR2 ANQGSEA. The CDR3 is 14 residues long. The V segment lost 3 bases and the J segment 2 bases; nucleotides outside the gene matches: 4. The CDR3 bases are TGCAGCGTTGAGACAGGGGATGTCACAGATACGCAGTATTTT. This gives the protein CSVETGDVTDTQYF.

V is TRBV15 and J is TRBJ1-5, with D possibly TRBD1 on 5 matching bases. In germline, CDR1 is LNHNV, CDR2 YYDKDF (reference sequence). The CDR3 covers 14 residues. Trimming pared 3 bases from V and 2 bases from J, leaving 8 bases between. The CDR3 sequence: CATSRPGGNQPQHF. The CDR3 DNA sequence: TGTGCCACCAGCAGGCCGGGGGGCAATCAGCCCCAGCATTTT. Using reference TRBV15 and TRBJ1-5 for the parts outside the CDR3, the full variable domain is DAMVIQNPRYQVTQFGKPVTLSCSQTLNHNVMYWYQQKSSQAPKLLFHYYDKDFNNEADTPDNFQSRRPNTSFCFLDIRSPGLGDTAMYLCATSRPGGNQPQHFGDGTRLSIL.

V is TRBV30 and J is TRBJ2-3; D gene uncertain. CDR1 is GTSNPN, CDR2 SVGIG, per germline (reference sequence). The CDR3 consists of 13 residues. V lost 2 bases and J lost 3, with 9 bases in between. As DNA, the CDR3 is TGTGCCTGGAGTTGGGCAGATACAGATACGCAGTATTTT. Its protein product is CAWSWADTDTQYF.

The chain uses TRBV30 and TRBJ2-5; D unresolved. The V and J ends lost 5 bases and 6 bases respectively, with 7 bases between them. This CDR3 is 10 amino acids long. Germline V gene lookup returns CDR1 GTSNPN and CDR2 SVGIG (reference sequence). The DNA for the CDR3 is TGTGCCTGGGTTCAACAGACCCAGTACTTC. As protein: CAWVQQTQYF.

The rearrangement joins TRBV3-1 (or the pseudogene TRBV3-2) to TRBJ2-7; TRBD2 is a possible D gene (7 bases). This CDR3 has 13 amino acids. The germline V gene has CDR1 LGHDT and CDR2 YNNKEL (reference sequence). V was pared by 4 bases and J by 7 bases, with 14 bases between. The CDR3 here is CASSRGGKGEQYF. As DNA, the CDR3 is TGTGCCAGCAGCCGCGGGGGCAAAGGGGAGCAGTACTTC.

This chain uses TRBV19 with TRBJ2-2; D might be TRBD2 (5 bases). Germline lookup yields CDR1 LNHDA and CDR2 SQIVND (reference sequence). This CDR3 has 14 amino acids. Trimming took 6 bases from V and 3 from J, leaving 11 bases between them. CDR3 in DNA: TGTGCCAGTAGAAAACGAGCGGACACCGGGGAGCTGTTTTTT. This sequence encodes CASRKRADTGELFF.

CDR3 in DNA: TGCAGCGTTGAAGACAGGGGCCGTCTAGCGGGTCAATATGGCTACACCTTC. Amino acids: CSVEDRGRLAGQYGYTF. This chain uses TRBV29-1 with TRBJ1-2, with D tentatively TRBD1 (6 bases). Trimming took 0 bases from V and 5 from J, leaving 22 bases between them. The germline V gene encodes CDR1 SQVTM and CDR2 ANQGSEA. The CDR3 is made up of 17 amino acids.

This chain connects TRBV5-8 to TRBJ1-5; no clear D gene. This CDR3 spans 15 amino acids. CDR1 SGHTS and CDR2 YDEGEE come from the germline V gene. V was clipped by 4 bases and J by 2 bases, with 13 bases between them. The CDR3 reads CASSNGQMGNQPQHF. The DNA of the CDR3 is TGTGCCAGCAGCAACGGCCAGATGGGCAATCAGCCCCAGCATTTT.

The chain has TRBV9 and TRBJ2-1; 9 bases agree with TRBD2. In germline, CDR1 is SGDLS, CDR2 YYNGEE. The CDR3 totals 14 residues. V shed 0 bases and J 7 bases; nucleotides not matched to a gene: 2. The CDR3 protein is CASSVGAGGNEQFF. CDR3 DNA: TGTGCCAGCAGCGTAGGTGCGGGGGGGAATGAGCAGTTCTTC.

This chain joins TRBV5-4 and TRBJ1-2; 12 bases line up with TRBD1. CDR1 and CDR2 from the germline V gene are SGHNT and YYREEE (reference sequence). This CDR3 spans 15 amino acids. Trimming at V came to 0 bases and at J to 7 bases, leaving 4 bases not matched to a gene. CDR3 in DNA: TGTGCCAGCAGCTTGGCCGGGACAGGGGGCCTTGGCTACACCTTC. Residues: CASSLAGTGGLGYTF.

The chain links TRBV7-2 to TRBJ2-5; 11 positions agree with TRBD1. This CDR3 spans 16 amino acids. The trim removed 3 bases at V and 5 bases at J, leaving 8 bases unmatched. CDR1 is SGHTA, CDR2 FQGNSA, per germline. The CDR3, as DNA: TGTGCCAGCAGCTTTGGACAGGGGGCCTCCTCGGAGACCCAGTACTTC. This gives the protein CASSFGQGASSETQYF.

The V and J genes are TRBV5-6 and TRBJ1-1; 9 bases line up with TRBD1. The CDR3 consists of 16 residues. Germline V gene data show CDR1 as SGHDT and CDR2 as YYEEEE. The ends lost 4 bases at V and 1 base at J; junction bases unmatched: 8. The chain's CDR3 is CASSPEPGQGNTEAFF. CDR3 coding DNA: TGTGCCAGCAGCCCGGAACCGGGACAGGGGAACACTGAAGCTTTCTTT.

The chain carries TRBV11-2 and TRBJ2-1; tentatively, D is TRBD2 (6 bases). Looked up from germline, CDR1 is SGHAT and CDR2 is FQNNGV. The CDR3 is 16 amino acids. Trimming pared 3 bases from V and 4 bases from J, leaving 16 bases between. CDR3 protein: CASSFQGAGGYNEQFF. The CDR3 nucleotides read TGTGCCAGCAGCTTCCAGGGAGCCGGGGGATACAATGAGCAGTTCTTC.

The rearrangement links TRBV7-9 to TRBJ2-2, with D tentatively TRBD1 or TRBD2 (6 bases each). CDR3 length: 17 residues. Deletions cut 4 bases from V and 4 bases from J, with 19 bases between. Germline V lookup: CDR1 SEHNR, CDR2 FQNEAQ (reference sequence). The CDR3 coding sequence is TGTGCCAGCAGCTCCGCCGACGGGGGCCCAACCACCGGGGAGCTGTTTTTT. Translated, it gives CASSSADGGPTTGELFF.

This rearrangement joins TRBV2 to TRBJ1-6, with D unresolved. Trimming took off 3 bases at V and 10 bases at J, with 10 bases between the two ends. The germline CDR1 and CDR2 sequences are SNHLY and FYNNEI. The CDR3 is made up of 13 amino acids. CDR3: CASSDGESSPLHF. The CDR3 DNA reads TGTGCCAGCAGTGACGGGGAATCGTCACCCCTCCACTTT.

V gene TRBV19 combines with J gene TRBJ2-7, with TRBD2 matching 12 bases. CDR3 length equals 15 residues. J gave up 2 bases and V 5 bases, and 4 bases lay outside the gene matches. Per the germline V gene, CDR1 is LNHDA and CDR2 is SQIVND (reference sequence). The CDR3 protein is CASSPLAGGTYEQYF. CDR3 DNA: TGTGCCAGTAGTCCACTAGCGGGGGGCACCTACGAGCAGTACTTC.

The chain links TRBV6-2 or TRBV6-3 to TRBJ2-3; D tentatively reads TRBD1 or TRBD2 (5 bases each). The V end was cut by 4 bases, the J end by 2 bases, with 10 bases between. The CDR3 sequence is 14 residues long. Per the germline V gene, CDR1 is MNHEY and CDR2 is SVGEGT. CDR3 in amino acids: CASSWGTHTDTQYF. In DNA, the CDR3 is TGTGCCAGCAGTTGGGGGACCCACACAGATACGCAGTATTTT.